The 19 T cell receptor beta chains listed next were all sequenced from one sample in a study of control samples from healthy donors and cancer patients. Assay used: immunoSEQ multiplex PCR; TCRdb lists only in-frame clones, some missing. The table shows nearly 40,000 clones, with 80% to 95% occurring only once. The sequenced material came from blood. The receptors come from a woman aged 45-60 years in good health.

The chain recombines TRBV4-3 with TRBJ2-2; no definite D call. Germline CDR1 is LGHNA and CDR2 is YSLEER. Trimming took off 1 base at V and 2 bases at J, with 5 bases between the two ends. This CDR3 has 14 residues. In DNA, the CDR3 is TGCGCCAGCAGCCAAGTCGCCAACACCGGGGAGCTGTTTTTT. Translating it yields CASSQVANTGELFF.

This clone was recorded only once. The chain couples TRBV27 to TRBJ1-6, with D maybe TRBD1 (6 bases). Germline-derived CDR1 and CDR2 are MNHEY and SMNVEV (reference sequence). Between the trimmed V and J ends, which lost 5 bases and 10 bases, there was a span of 18 bases. This CDR3 comprises 15 residues. CDR3 amino acids: CASSLNRERSSPLHF. The DNA of the CDR3 is TGTGCCAGCAGTCTAAACAGGGAAAGGAGCTCACCCCTCCACTTT.

In this sample, this clone turned up once. The rearrangement joins TRBV28 to TRBJ1-2, with D uncertain. Trimming took off 5 bases at V and 2 bases at J, with 12 bases between the two ends. Germline CDR1 reads MDHEN; CDR2 reads SYDVKM. The length of the CDR3 is 14 residues. This CDR3 reads CASSPYQGNYGYTF. CDR3 DNA sequence: TGTGCCAGCAGTCCGTATCAAGGAAACTATGGCTACACCTTC.

The chain employs TRBV9 and TRBJ1-1; D is unclear. This CDR3 has 14 amino acids. From germline, CDR1 is SGDLS and CDR2 YYNGEE. Trimming removed 0 bases at V and 5 bases at J, with 11 bases between. CDR3 sequence: CASSVEPYQTEAFF. DNA for the CDR3: TGTGCCAGCAGCGTAGAACCCTATCAGACTGAAGCTTTCTTT. Based on the CDR3 plus reference TRBV9 and TRBJ1-1, the full variable domain is DSGVTQTPKHLITATGQRVTLRCSPRSGDLSVYWYQQSLDQGLQFLIQYYNGEERAKGNILERFSAQQFPDLHSELNLSSLELGDSALYFCASSVEPYQTEAFFGQGTRLTVV.

The V gene is TRBV15, the J gene TRBJ1-5; 8 bases align to TRBD1. This CDR3 has 16 amino acids. The trim removed 1 base at V and 0 bases at J, leaving 2 bases unmatched. CDR1 is LNHNV, CDR2 YYDKDF, per germline (reference sequence). CDR3: CATSRGGQDSNQPQHF. DNA of the CDR3: TGTGCCACCAGCAGAGGGGGACAGGATAGCAATCAGCCCCAGCATTTT.

This chain joins TRBV12-3 or TRBV12-4 and TRBJ1-2, with D unclear. The CDR3 is made up of 11 amino acids. V was trimmed by 5 bases and J by 1 base, leaving 2 bases between them. This CDR3 reads CASSRNYGYTF. As DNA, the CDR3 is TGTGCCAGCAGTCGTAACTATGGCTACACCTTC.

The J gene is TRBJ1-4, the V gene TRBV7-2; D possibly corresponds to TRBD1 (6 bases). Germline V gene data show CDR1 as SGHTA and CDR2 as FQGNSA. V was cut by 1 base and J by 8 bases, with 11 bases left in between. The length of the CDR3 is 14 residues. CDR3 in DNA: TGTGCCAGCAGCTTAGGTTCCGGGGGCGAAAAACTGTTTTTT. Its protein product is CASSLGSGGEKLFF.

J is TRBJ1-5 and V is TRBV20-1, with 9 bases identical to TRBD1. Per germline, CDR1 DFQATT and CDR2 SNEGSKA (reference sequence). The CDR3 is 11 residues long. J was trimmed by 8 bases and V by 6 bases; bases with no gene match: 2. The CDR3 is CSARTGEPQHF. CDR3 DNA: TGCAGTGCCAGGACAGGGGAGCCCCAGCATTTT.

The chain has TRBV7-9 and TRBJ2-2, with 7 bases identical to TRBD1. There are 14 residues in the CDR3. Germline V gives CDR1 SEHNR, CDR2 FQNEAQ (reference sequence). Trimming at V came to 8 bases and at J to 4 bases, leaving 7 bases not matched to a gene. Here the CDR3 reads CASQGGIPTGELFF. CDR3 nucleotide sequence: TGTGCCAGCCAAGGGGGCATACCCACCGGGGAGCTGTTTTTT.

The chain carries TRBV27 and TRBJ1-1; D is undetermined. This CDR3 comprises 15 residues. Between the trimmed V and J ends, which lost 2 bases and 0 bases, there was a span of 10 bases. Germline CDR1 MNHEY, CDR2 SMNVEV (reference sequence). CDR3 residues: CASSLRTAMNTEAFF. CDR3 coding DNA: TGTGCCAGCAGTTTACGAACAGCCATGAACACTGAAGCTTTCTTT.

A single count supports this clone. This chain uses TRBV6-5 with TRBJ1-6; a weak D match, TRBD1 (5 bases). In germline, CDR1 is MNHEY, CDR2 SVGAGI. The germline V and J ends were trimmed by 5 bases and 12 bases, with 17 bases remaining between them. CDR3 length equals 14 residues. CDR3 in DNA: TGTGCCAGCAGTCCTACCCGGAACGACAGACCCCTCCACTTT. It codes for CASSPTRNDRPLHF.

The rearrangement joins TRBV28 to TRBJ2-7; D could derive from TRBD1 or TRBD2 (5 bases each). The germline V and J ends were trimmed by 2 bases and 2 bases, with 13 bases remaining between them. The CDR3 contains 15 residues. The germline gives CDR1 MDHEN, CDR2 SYDVKM. The CDR3 nucleotides are TGTGCCAGCAGTTTACGGGGCCTGACTCCCTACGAGCAGTACTTC. Its translation is CASSLRGLTPYEQYF.

The rearrangement uses TRBV30 and TRBJ2-1, with 9 positions matching TRBD2. The CDR3 has 15 amino acids. Germline CDR1 and CDR2: GTSNPN and SVGIG (reference sequence). J gave up 4 bases and V 0 bases, and 4 bases lay outside the gene matches. In nucleotides, the CDR3 is TGTGCCTGGAGTGTACCTAGCGGGGAGTACAATGAGCAGTTCTTC. As protein: CAWSVPSGEYNEQFF.

The chain links TRBV6-5 to TRBJ2-5, with TRBD2 identical over 9 bases. Germline V gene data show CDR1 as MNHEY and CDR2 as SVGAGI. V dropped 2 bases and J dropped 5; count of bases not matched to a gene: 6. The CDR3 sequence is 15 residues long. The CDR3: CASSYLRGGVETQYF. CDR3 in DNA: TGTGCCAGCAGTTACCTGCGGGGGGGCGTGGAGACCCAGTACTTC.

V usage is TRBV3-1 (or the pseudogene TRBV3-2) and J usage is TRBJ2-1, with D possibly TRBD1 on 5 matching bases. The CDR3 is made up of 18 amino acids. Trimming removed 4 bases at V and 12 bases at J, with 31 bases between. The V gene's germline CDR1 is LGHDT and CDR2 YNNKEL (reference sequence). The CDR3 DNA is TGTGCCAGCAGCCTCCTTAAGGACCAGCTTTGTCTTTTTAGGGGGCAGTTCTTC. Encoded protein: CASSLLKDQLCLFRGQFF.

V usage is TRBV11-2 and J usage is TRBJ1-5; D perhaps matches TRBD1 (5 bases). CDR1 and CDR2 from the germline V gene are SGHAT and FQNNGV. The germline V and J ends were trimmed by 2 bases and 6 bases, with 11 bases remaining between them. The length of the CDR3 is 14 residues. CDR3 in amino acids: CASSLFPGGQPQHF. CDR3 coding DNA: TGTGCCAGCAGCTTATTTCCCGGGGGTCAGCCCCAGCATTTT.

V and J are TRBV4-3 and TRBJ2-5; D remains ambiguous. CDR1 and CDR2 (germline): LGHNA, YSLEER. The CDR3 runs to 14 residues. The V end was cut by 1 base, the J end by 4 bases, with 10 bases between. CDR3 coding DNA: TGCGCCAGCAGCCAAGGGCCGGGCCCAGAGACCCAGTACTTC. Protein: CASSQGPGPETQYF.

The V gene is TRBV12-5, the J gene TRBJ2-1; the D gene is possibly TRBD2 (9 bases). CDR1 is LGHNT and CDR2 is FRNRAP in the germline V gene. V shed 6 bases and J shed 7 bases, with 28 bases lying between them. The CDR3 consists of 18 residues. The CDR3 DNA reads TGTGCTAGTGGCCCAGGGGGCGGGGGGGCGAGTTACCGTAATGAGCAGTTCTTC. Translated, it gives CASGPGGGGASYRNEQFF.

The rearrangement links TRBV20-1 to TRBJ2-3; 10 bases align to TRBD2. Losses at the gene ends were 3 bases for V and 6 bases for J; bases not matched to a gene: 12. Germline values: CDR1 DFQATT, CDR2 SNEGSKA (reference sequence). The CDR3 is 16 residues long. The CDR3 here is CSASGTSVPTADTQYF. CDR3 sequence (DNA): TGCAGTGCTAGTGGGACTAGCGTACCCACGGCCGATACGCAGTATTTT.